The entry below gives a single T cell receptor (beta chain) sequence along with its context. No cognate antigen has been identified for it. One base away there is no much larger clone; base qualities are not given. In total, around 600 healthy bone marrow donors made up the cohort. At the time of sampling, all cohort members were nominally healthy, though unrecorded immune exposures were likely present. The donor tested CMV seropositive, placing the donor among the approximately 310 seropositive members of the cohort. Every donor gave a peripheral blood sample, and the peripheral blood mononuclear cells from that sample were used for TCR beta sequencing. The Qiagen DNeasy Blood Extraction Kit was used to extract genomic DNA from the blood cell samples. The method was the immunoSEQ multiplex PCR assay. For the multiplex PCR, a mixture combining 60 forward primers for TCR Vbeta segments and 13 reverse primers for TCR Jbeta segments was used. Amplification of the CDR3 region of rearranged TCR beta genes was performed with a multiplex PCR assay on genomic DNA. On the Illumina HiSeq System, the amplified TCR beta libraries were sequenced as 87-base-pair reads. In the source study's methods: A later analysis counted tens of millions of unique TCR beta chains across the 666 repertoires, and around 9.9 million of these chains were shared by at least two donors. Raw reads were error-corrected and collapsed into unique sequences with a nearest-neighbor algorithm that merged closely related sequences to remove PCR and sequencing errors. CDR3 sequences were aligned to IMGT reference sequences to assign V, D and J gene segments. For a sequence to be retained, a match of at least six nucleotides to both a V gene segment and a J gene segment was required. Rearrangements were classified as productive when the CDR3 lacked stop codons and remained in frame with V and J, and all other rearrangements were classified as non-productive. CDR3 was defined according to IMGT convention as the region running from the second conserved V-encoded cysteine to the conserved J-encoded phenylalanine. In an earlier analysis of more than 550 of the donors, sequences lacking an unambiguous match to a single V gene segment were excluded. An earlier analysis of about 600 of the donors called V segments functional above 56.7% productive rearrangements and segregating when the between-donor standard deviation exceeded 5%. To diagnose cytomegalovirus status from the catalog of TCR beta chain sequences, a statistical classification framework was built. In a later analysis, V and J genes were assigned by comparing TCR nucleotide sequences against IMGT/GENE-DB human TR gene sequences. The TCRdist pipeline was used in a later analysis to assign CDR3 sequences and most-parsimonious VDJ recombination scenarios. In a later analysis, each TCR beta chain was defined by its CDR3 amino acid sequence together with its V-gene family, and reads without a unique V-gene family were excluded. As a way to deal with suspected cross-contamination and a sequencing artifact, a later analysis dropped 500 to 700 nucleotide sequences that were highly shared and had low generation probability. A later analysis calculated a clonal expansion index for each public chain from normalized within-repertoire ranks of inferred template counts. In a later analysis, generation probabilities were computed using a VDJ recombination model fitted to out-of-frame rearrangements, and the results were checked against IGoR. In a later analysis, TCR-TCR, TCR-HLA and TCR-CMV co-occurrence was scored with hypergeometric tests, and a repertoire-size bias correction was applied to TCR pairs. False discovery rates were estimated in a later analysis by permuting HLA or CMV assignments 20 times. In a later analysis, co-occurring TCRs were grouped with DBSCAN, and TCRdist sequence similarity was added when clustering was performed within HLA-allele-positive subsets. Repertoires with fewer than 30,000 or more than 120,000 public chains were left out of co-occurrence clustering, as were five repertoires with anomalous nucleotide sharing. As stored in TCRdb, this immuneACCESS dataset retains in-frame rearrangements with V and J assigned. A fraction of the clones does not appear; measured against another copy, unresolved V genes explain less than half of the discrepancy, and the remainder lacks a known reason. V, J and clone size were drawn from that table, and D and trimming were deduced from the DNA. Counted in this sample were about 110,000 clones; around 80% of them appeared once. The ten biggest clones cover roughly 6% of the sample.

CDR1 and CDR2 (GTSNPN, SVGIG) derive from the germline V gene (reference sequence). Cut back by 4 bases and 9 bases, the V and J ends lie 25 bases apart. The CDR3 starts with the cysteine, ends with the phenylalanine, and has 16 residues. Only the CDR3 DNA is retained, 48 bases long and in frame from the first base. The source of the sample is a study of cytomegalovirus exposure and HLA in healthy donors (dated by TCRdb to about 2017). Regarding the research as a whole: An earlier analysis of a few hundred of the donors reported over 250 Gb of sequence data and some 110 million unique TCR beta sequences obtained from around 180 million T cells. All discovery cohort repertoires had been generated using a single sequencing platform. Besides the first cohort of 500 to 700 subjects, a separate validation cohort made up of over 95 different subjects was used. Donor age, sex, ethnicity and CMV serostatus were collected together with the repertoire data. Approximately 300 gigabases of sequencing data and around 90 million unique TCR sequences made up an early release that covered 500 to 650 HLA-typed donors. Across approximately 400 genotyped donors of the cohort, an average of about 220,000 unique TCR beta nucleotide sequences per donor were sequenced, and around 19% of those sequences were non-productive. A later analysis re-examined previously published TCR beta repertoires from about 700 donors and added high-resolution HLA genotyping to investigate patterns of TCR occurrence. The study profiled the T cell repertoires of hundreds of subjects by immunosequencing and related them to cytomegalovirus serostatus. To predict cytomegalovirus infection status, the study combined high-throughput TCR immunosequencing, statistical association of individual TCRs with disease status, and machine learning. In the later analysis, no new phenotypic data were used to find candidate immune exposures; instead, reliance was placed on TCR beta sequences and their occurrence across donors. Roughly 5 DR-DQ haplotypes were handled as single units for association and clustering, since linkage in the cohort was strong. The number of donors typed differed by locus, with about 629-630 for A, B, C, DRB1 and DQB1, about 500 for DQA1, approximately 570 for DPA1, and over 400 for DPB1. A later genetic analysis used genome-wide SNP genotypes for 398 of the 666 donors, treating that subset as a discovery cohort. HLA typing covered class I and class II loci at four-digit resolution. Of the roughly 400 genotyped donors, over 70% fell in the genetic ancestry cluster associated with self-reported Caucasian donors. To decide whether each TCR beta V gene segment behaved as functional or pseudogenic, an earlier analysis of some 600 of the donors relied on high-throughput TCR beta sequencing. The study was designed to test whether signatures of past pathogen exposure could be identified by cataloging public T cell receptors. What the authors observed across the whole study: The classifier was reported to diagnose cytomegalovirus status with high specificity and sensitivity in both the original cohort and the validation cohort. In an earlier analysis of around 600 of the donors, most TCR beta V segments were observed in productive rearrangements about 90% or about 30% of the time, broadly matching IMGT annotations. A cluster of highly shared sequence variants was judged likely to represent a technical artifact of the sequencing pipeline. A further reported finding was that TCR beta sequences accurately predicted the HLA-A and HLA-B alleles for most subjects in the first cohort. At a false discovery rate of 0.05, a later analysis linked under 20,000 TCR beta sequences to specific HLA alleles. Only TCR beta chains were sequenced in this cohort, and the absence of alpha or paired-chain data limited detectable features. Roughly uniform sequencing depth across donors was assumed in presence/absence analyses, although this assumption may not hold. The study gave a list of 150 to 200 TCR beta chains associated with cytomegalovirus. It was suggested by the authors that the approach could potentially be generalized to other disease states and immunological phenotypes. In a later analysis, the rate of TCR association differed among HLA loci, with DRB1 alleles having the most associated TCRs and HLA-C alleles having the fewest. While some public TCRs were present in many individuals, most TCR sequences turned up only very rarely across donors. In a later analysis, HLA-associated TCR beta chains were found to be more clonally expanded and to have lower generation probabilities than equally common non-associated chains. CMV serostatus was the only immune exposure information available for the cohort. Several of the top co-occurrence clusters appeared to be linked to parvovirus B19, influenza, CMV and Epstein-Barr virus, according to a later analysis. Because the 87-base-pair reads could not distinguish some IMGT-functional V segments, including TRBV6-2 and TRBV6-3, those segments were excluded. A later genetic analysis reported fewer N-insertions in productive TCRs among donors in an Asian-associated ancestry cluster than the 666-donor mean. According to a later analysis, most CMV-associated TCR beta chains appeared to be HLA-restricted, and the HLA associations seemed to be driven largely by CMV exposure. A later genetic analysis associated a missense DCLRE1C variant with V-gene and J-gene trimming of TCR beta chains, and an independent cohort replicated the association. Because some donors lacked HLA typing at each locus, the association tests relied only on the typed subset. In vitro tests confirmed that a few of the cytomegalovirus-associated TCR beta chains recognize cytomegalovirus antigens. Strong co-occurrence of HLA alleles, especially DR and DQ, made assigning TCR associations to individual alleles difficult. Because counts were too low, roughly 17 rarely observed V segments, including chromosome 9 orphons, were left out of the earlier analysis of a few hundred of the donors. Linkage disequilibrium might explain the correlated functional status among segregating V segments, but an unknown experimental factor could not be excluded.

The chain joins TRBV30 to TRBJ2-1, with no D gene named confidently. The sample consisted of PBMCs. The receptor was isolated from a woman aged 50 to 60 in good health and CMV-seropositive. The CDR3 has the sequence CAWTPRSGLSSSEQFF. The sequence in DNA is TGTGCCTGGACTCCAAGAAGTGGGTTATCTAGTAGTGAGCAGTTCTTC.